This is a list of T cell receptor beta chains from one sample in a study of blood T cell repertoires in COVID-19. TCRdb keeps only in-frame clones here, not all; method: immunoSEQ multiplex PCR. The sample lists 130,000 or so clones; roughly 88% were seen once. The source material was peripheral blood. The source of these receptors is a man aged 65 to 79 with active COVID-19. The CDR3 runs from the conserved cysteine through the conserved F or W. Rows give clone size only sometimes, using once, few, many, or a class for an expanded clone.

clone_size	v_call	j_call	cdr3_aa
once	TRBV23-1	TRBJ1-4	CASQGSTNEKLFF
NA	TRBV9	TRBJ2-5	CASSARPGLAPETQYF
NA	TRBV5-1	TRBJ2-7	CASSMEGLAGAYEQYF
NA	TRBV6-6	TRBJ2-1	CASSYGTTSYNEQFF
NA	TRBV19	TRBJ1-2	CASTTESSSNYGYTF
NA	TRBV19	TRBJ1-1	CASNPTTLNTEAFF
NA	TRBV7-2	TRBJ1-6	CASTAQVYNSPLHF
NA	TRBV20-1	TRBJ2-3	CSASLTSGRAADTQYF
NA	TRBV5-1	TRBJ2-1	CASSPIAPSSYNEQFF
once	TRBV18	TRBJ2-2	CASSPRVAGVSGELFF